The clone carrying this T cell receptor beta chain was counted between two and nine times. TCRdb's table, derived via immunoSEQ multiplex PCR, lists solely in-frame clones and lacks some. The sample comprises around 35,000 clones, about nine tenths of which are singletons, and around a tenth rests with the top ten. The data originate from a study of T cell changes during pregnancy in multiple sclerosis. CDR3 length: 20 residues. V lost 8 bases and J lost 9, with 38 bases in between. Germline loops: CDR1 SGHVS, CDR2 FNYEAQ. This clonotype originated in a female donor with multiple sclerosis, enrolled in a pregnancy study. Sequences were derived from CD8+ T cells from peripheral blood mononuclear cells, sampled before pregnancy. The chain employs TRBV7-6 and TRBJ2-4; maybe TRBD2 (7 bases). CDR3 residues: CASSLVGSGGGVPREVIQYF. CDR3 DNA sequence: TGTGCCAGCTCTCTCGTCGGATCTGGCGGGGGCGTCCCTAGAGAAGTCATTCAGTACTTC.